This entry lists 30 T cell receptor beta chains sequenced from one sample in a study of shared clonotypes between healthy human individuals. The table came from immunoSEQ multiplex PCR; TCRdb's copy has only in-frame clones and leaves some out. The sample lists some 660,000 clones, about three quarters seen once, with around 1.8% in the top ten. Sequencing was done on a sample of memory CD4+ T cells sorted from blood. The subset: CD45RA-negative fraction. The source of these receptors is a woman aged 30 to 39 in good health.

The chain combines TRBV7-8 with TRBJ1-3; 7 bases fit TRBD1. The CDR3 sequence is 15 residues long. V was pared by 1 base and J by 3 bases, with 3 bases of the junction left unmatched. CDR1 is SGHVS, CDR2 FQNEAQ, per germline. DNA for the CDR3: TGTGCCAGCAGCTTAGTGGCAGGGGGTGGAAACACCATATATTTT. Translation: CASSLVAGGGNTIYF.

V is TRBV2 and J is TRBJ1-5, with 9 nucleotides matching TRBD1. This CDR3 spans 14 amino acids. The J segment lost 6 bases and the V segment lost 1 base, leaving 1 base of the junction unmatched. Germline V lookup: CDR1 SNHLY, CDR2 FYNNEI. The CDR3 loop reads CASSEGDRVQPQHF. The CDR3, as DNA: TGTGCCAGCAGTGAAGGGGACAGGGTTCAGCCCCAGCATTTT.

The genes are TRBV5-1 and TRBJ2-1; 13 bases line up with TRBD2. Germline assignment: CDR1 SGHRS and CDR2 YFSETQ. V lost 4 bases to trimming and J lost 7 bases; unmatched junction nucleotides: 8. CDR3 length equals 16 residues. Written as DNA, the CDR3 is TGCGCCAGCAGCCGCATACTAGCGGGAGGGAGGAATGAGCAGTTCTTC. Translation gives CASSRILAGGRNEQFF.

This rearrangement joins TRBV19 to TRBJ1-2, with D perhaps matching TRBD1 (5 bases). Per the germline V gene, CDR1 is LNHDA and CDR2 is SQIVND (reference sequence). Trimming removed 3 bases at V and 8 bases at J, with 16 bases between. The CDR3 has 14 residues. The CDR3 coding sequence is TGTGCCAGTAGTATCCAAAACGACAGAAGGGGCTACACCTTC. It yields the protein CASSIQNDRRGYTF. The full variable domain, its missing parts supplied by reference TRBV19 and TRBJ1-2, is DGGITQSPKYLFRKEGQNVTLSCEQNLNHDAMYWYRQDPGQGLRLIYYSQIVNDFQKGDIAEGYSVSREKKESFPLTVTSAQKNPTAFYLCASSIQNDRRGYTFGSGTRLTVV.

V gene TRBV25-1 combines with J gene TRBJ2-7; 7 positions match TRBD2. V lost 1 base, J lost 6 bases, and 12 bases stayed unmatched. CDR3 length equals 16 residues. Germline lookup yields CDR1 MGHDK and CDR2 SYGVNS. Here the CDR3 reads CASSEFGGGRSGEQYF. The CDR3 DNA reads as TGTGCCAGCAGTGAATTTGGAGGCGGGAGATCGGGCGAGCAGTACTTC.

This clone was observed many times. The CDR3 DNA sequence: TGTGCCAGTAGGACCCCGGGACAGGGCGAAAAACTGTTTTTT. Amino acids: CASRTPGQGEKLFF. V gene TRBV19 combines with J gene TRBJ1-4, with 9 bases that match TRBD1. CDR3 length: 14 amino acids. The junction had 7 bases not matched to a gene; V was cut back by 6 bases and J by 8 bases. Germline V gene sequence: CDR1 LNHDA, CDR2 SQIVND (reference sequence).

In nucleotides, the CDR3 is TGCAGCGTGGGAGGGGAAGAGTCCTACGAGCAGTACTTC. This sequence encodes CSVGGEESYEQYF. The V gene is TRBV29-1, the J gene TRBJ2-7; 7 bases are shared with TRBD2. The CDR3 spans 13 residues. CDR1 SQVTM and CDR2 ANQGSEA come from the germline V gene. J gave up 1 base and V 6 bases, and 6 bases lay outside the gene matches.

This chain connects TRBV7-3 to TRBJ2-5; TRBD1 aligns across 9 bases. Trimming at V came to 5 bases and at J to 5 bases, leaving 3 bases not matched to a gene. In germline, CDR1 is SGHTA, CDR2 FQGTGA. This CDR3 contains 13 residues. CDR3 coding DNA: TGTGCCAGCAGCGCGACAGGGGGGGAGACCCAGTACTTC. Residues: CASSATGGETQYF. Filled out from reference TRBV7-3 and TRBJ2-5, the complete variable domain reads GAGVSQTPSNKVTEKGKYVELRCDPISGHTALYWYRQSLGQGPEFLIYFQGTGAADDSGLPNDRFFAVRPEGSVSTLKIQRTERGDSAVYLCASSATGGETQYFGPGTRLLVL.

This clone was observed many times. This rearrangement joins TRBV2 to TRBJ1-5, with 9 bases identical to TRBD1. There are 14 residues in the CDR3. The germline gives CDR1 SNHLY, CDR2 FYNNEI. The V segment lost 7 bases and the J segment 6 bases; nucleotides outside the gene matches: 7. The CDR3 DNA reads TGTGCCAGCATGGCGGGACAGGGTAGTCAGCCCCAGCATTTT. Its protein is CASMAGQGSQPQHF.

The rearrangement joins TRBV5-1 to TRBJ1-2; 9 nucleotides match TRBD1. Germline V gene sequence: CDR1 SGHRS, CDR2 YFSETQ. The CDR3 sequence is 12 residues long. Trimming at V came to 8 bases and at J to 2 bases, leaving 1 base not matched to a gene. CDR3 loop: CASGQGNYGYTF. The CDR3 coding sequence is TGCGCCAGTGGACAGGGGAACTATGGCTACACCTTC.

The chain links TRBV19 to TRBJ1-2; tentative D call: TRBD1 (5 bases). This CDR3 has 19 residues. V lost 4 bases and J lost 5, with 29 bases in between. Germline values: CDR1 LNHDA, CDR2 SQIVND (reference sequence). The CDR3 loop is CASSTRGGDQISYGYGYTF. The CDR3 coding sequence is TGTGCCAGTAGTACGCGCGGCGGGGACCAGATTTCCTATGGTTATGGCTACACCTTC.

The chain joins TRBV5-4 to TRBJ1-1, with D possibly TRBD1 on 5 matching bases. V dropped 4 bases and J dropped 2 bases, with 9 bases sitting between them. The CDR3 is 13 amino acids. CDR1 is SGHNT, CDR2 YYREEE, per germline (reference sequence). The CDR3 coding sequence is TGTGCCAGCAGCGAGACAGCAAACACTGAAGCTTTCTTT. Encoded protein: CASSETANTEAFF.

This clone has a single count. This chain connects TRBV14 to TRBJ1-2; D is ambiguous. Trimming cost V 0 bases and J 7 bases, with 9 bases left between them. Per germline, CDR1 SGHDN and CDR2 FVKESK. This CDR3 is built from 13 residues. CDR3 in DNA: TGTGCCAGCAGCCAAGAATGGCAAAGTGGCTACACCTTC. Its translation is CASSQEWQSGYTF. The variable domain in full, with the rest retrieved from reference TRBV14 and TRBJ1-2, is EAGVTQFPSHSVIEKGQTVTLRCDPISGHDNLYWYRRVMGKEIKFLLHFVKESKQDESGMPNNRFLAERTGGTYSTLKVQPAELEDSGVYFCASSQEWQSGYTFGSGTRLTVV.

The V and J genes are TRBV11-3 and TRBJ2-1; D is possibly TRBD2 (5 bases). The V gene lost 5 bases and the J gene lost 10 bases, with 12 bases spanning the gap. This CDR3 spans 12 amino acids. Germline V gives CDR1 SGHNT, CDR2 YENEEA. The CDR3 here is CASSDGGREQFF. The CDR3 region has the DNA TGTGCCAGCAGCGACGGAGGCCGAGAGCAGTTCTTC.

This clone was recorded only once. The rearrangement joins TRBV28 to TRBJ1-4; D is ambiguous. Germline loops: CDR1 MDHEN, CDR2 SYDVKM. V lost 8 bases, J lost 0 bases, and 13 bases lay in between. This CDR3 spans 15 amino acids. The CDR3 reads CASSGPQATNEKLFF. In nucleotides, the CDR3 is TGTGCCAGCTCAGGACCTCAGGCAACTAATGAAAAACTGTTTTTT.

V usage is TRBV9 and J usage is TRBJ2-5, with D uncertain. The DNA end lines up better with TRBJ2-7; the J call may be wrong. Germline lookup yields CDR1 SGDLS and CDR2 YYNGEE. This CDR3 is built from 13 residues. CDR3 nucleotide sequence: TGTGCCAGCAGCGTAGCCCCAGACTACGAGCAGTACTTC. Translation gives CASSVAPDYEQYF.

The gene calls are TRBV29-1 and TRBJ1-1; D gene uncertain. Trimming removed 6 bases from V and 4 bases from J, with 15 bases in between. Per germline, CDR1 SQVTM and CDR2 ANQGSEA. The CDR3 spans 13 residues. Here the CDR3 DNA reads TGCAGCGTCCTAATTACCGGAGGCACTGAAGCTTTCTTT. This gives the protein CSVLITGGTEAFF.

About this clone itself: Other nucleotide sequences in the sample specify the same CDR3. J is TRBJ1-2 and V is TRBV20-1; D is uncertain. Germline-derived CDR1 and CDR2 are DFQATT and SNEGSKA (reference sequence). Trimming pared 3 bases from V and 8 bases from J, leaving 7 bases between. This CDR3 comprises 10 residues. In DNA form, the CDR3 reads TGCAGTGCTAGTTCGGGCGGCTACACCTTC. This translates into CSASSGGYTF.

The genes are TRBV2 and TRBJ2-1; no reliable D call. CDR3 length: 15 residues. Trimming cost V 0 bases and J 3 bases, with 9 bases left between them. Germline V lookup: CDR1 SNHLY, CDR2 FYNNEI. The CDR3 DNA reads as TGTGCCAGCAGTGAAGCTAGACTCCACTACAATGAGCAGTTCTTC. It encodes CASSEARLHYNEQFF.

The chain combines TRBV11-3 with TRBJ1-2; no reliable D call. Germline values: CDR1 SGHNT, CDR2 YENEEA. This CDR3 has 18 amino acids. Trimming pared 0 bases from V and 4 bases from J, leaving 21 bases between. DNA for the CDR3: TGTGCCAGCAGCTTAGATCGGGCTGCCATTAGTCCGCCCTATGGCTACACCTTC. It codes for CASSLDRAAISPPYGYTF. Together with reference TRBV11-3 and TRBJ1-2, the CDR3 gives the full variable domain: EAGVVQSPRYKIIEKKQPVAFWCNPISGHNTLYWYLQNLGQGPELLIRYENEEAVDDSQLPKDRFSAERLKGVDSTLKIQPAELGDSAVYLCASSLDRAAISPPYGYTFGSGTRLTVV.

The genes are TRBV7-8 and TRBJ1-5; D is perhaps TRBD1 (6 bases). The CDR3 totals 16 residues. With 3 bases removed from V and 4 bases from J, the gap between germline ends came to 16 bases. CDR1 is SGHVS and CDR2 is FQNEAQ in the germline V gene. The CDR3 loop is CASSFREQGWNQPQHF. The CDR3 coding sequence is TGTGCCAGCAGCTTTAGGGAACAGGGTTGGAATCAGCCCCAGCATTTT. The whole variable domain, remainder taken from reference TRBV7-8 and TRBJ1-5, is GAGVSQSPRYKVAKRGQDVALRCDPISGHVSLFWYQQALGQGPEFLTYFQNEAQLDKSGLPSDRFFAERPEGSVSTLKIQRTQQEDSAVYLCASSFREQGWNQPQHFGDGTRLSIL.

The rearrangement joins TRBV30 to TRBJ1-3, with a possible D match to TRBD1 (5 bases). The CDR3 contains 16 residues. Germline V gives CDR1 GTSNPN, CDR2 SVGIG (reference sequence). Trimming took off 5 bases at V and 0 bases at J, with 17 bases between the two ends. CDR3 nucleotide sequence: TGTGCCTGGGGGGGAGGCGGGCTGAACTCTGGAAACACCATATATTTT. As protein: CAWGGGGLNSGNTIYF.

CDR3 loop: CSVEPNPSSYNEQFF. CDR3 sequence (DNA): TGCAGCGTTGAACCGAACCCGAGCTCCTACAATGAGCAGTTCTTC. The rearrangement joins TRBV29-1 to TRBJ2-1; the D is unclear. The V gene lost 2 bases and the J gene lost 0 bases, with 11 bases spanning the gap. Germline CDR1 is SQVTM and CDR2 is ANQGSEA. The CDR3 is 15 amino acids.

This clone was observed a few times. This chain links TRBV19 with TRBJ2-1; 11 bases align to TRBD1. The germline V gene has CDR1 LNHDA and CDR2 SQIVND (reference sequence). The CDR3 is made up of 15 amino acids. Trimming at V came to 6 bases and at J to 9 bases, leaving 10 bases not matched to a gene. As DNA, the CDR3 is TGTGCCAGTAGGCCCGGGACAGGGGGTTCCGGTGAGCAGTTCTTC. Its translation: CASRPGTGGSGEQFF.

The genes are TRBV10-3 and TRBJ2-7; D remains unclear. Germline-derived CDR1 and CDR2 are ENHRY and SYGVKD. The CDR3 length is 14 residues. Trimming removed 6 bases at V and 2 bases at J, with 14 bases between. CDR3 region: CAIRKADTAYEQYF. The CDR3 nucleotides are TGTGCCATCAGAAAAGCCGATACCGCCTACGAGCAGTACTTC.

This clone was recorded a few times. The CDR3 sequence: CASRTGTGSPQYF. The CDR3 DNA follows: TGTGCCAGCAGGACCGGGACAGGGTCACCGCAGTACTTC. The chain carries TRBV28 and TRBJ2-7, with 9 nucleotides matching TRBD1. V lost 6 bases and J lost 9; bases outside the gene matches: 9. CDR1 is MDHEN and CDR2 is SYDVKM in the germline V gene. The CDR3 spans 13 residues.

Note on this clone: A read error may explain this, as a much larger clone is one base away. The chain is built from TRBV11-3 and TRBJ1-1, with D perhaps matching TRBD1 (5 bases). The CDR3 contains 13 residues. The ends were cut back, 3 bases at V and 1 base at J, with 6 bases in the middle. The germline V gene has CDR1 SGHNT and CDR2 YENEEA. The CDR3 reads CASSFGANTEAFF. The CDR3 coding sequence is TGTGCCAGCAGCTTTGGGGCGAACACTGAAGCTTTCTTT.

This clone appeared many times. Other DNA sequences in the same sample also yield this CDR3. The chain uses TRBV5-4 and TRBJ2-7; 7 nucleotides agree with TRBD1. The CDR3 extends over 13 amino acids. V dropped 2 bases and J dropped 1; count of bases not matched to a gene: 0. Germline V lookup: CDR1 SGHNT, CDR2 YYREEE (reference sequence). CDR3 sequence reads: CASSLQGSYEQYF. In DNA, the CDR3 is TGTGCCAGCAGCTTACAGGGGTCCTACGAGCAGTACTTC. Full variable domain (missing parts from reference TRBV5-4 and TRBJ2-7): ETGVTQSPTHLIKTRGQQVTLRCSSQSGHNTVSWYQQALGQGPQFIFQYYREEENGRGNFPPRFSGLQFPNYSSELNVNALELDDSALYLCASSLQGSYEQYFGPGTRLTVT.

The gene calls are TRBV19 and TRBJ1-2; 7 nucleotides line up with TRBD1. The germline gives CDR1 LNHDA, CDR2 SQIVND (reference sequence). The CDR3 loop spans 15 amino acids. The J segment lost 2 bases and the V segment lost 8 bases, leaving 11 bases of the junction unmatched. The CDR3 bases are TGTGCCAGTGTACAGACAGGGAGAAACAACTATGGCTACACCTTC. Translation gives CASVQTGRNNYGYTF.

The gene calls are TRBV28 and TRBJ1-1; tentatively, D is TRBD1 (6 bases). The CDR3 covers 15 residues. Germline CDR1 reads MDHEN; CDR2 reads SYDVKM. V was cut by 5 bases and J by 2 bases, with 15 bases left in between. CDR3 sequence: CASSPGTTGNTEAFF. The CDR3 DNA reads as TGTGCCAGCAGTCCAGGGACAACGGGCAACACTGAAGCTTTCTTT.